This paragraph reports one T cell receptor (beta chain). Its antigen remains unidentified. The sample comes from a study of T cells after yellow fever vaccination. Study as a whole: Where fractions had low cell numbers, libraries were prepared from them with the SMART-Seq v4 Ultra Low Input RNA kit. Study-level findings and limits: Overall, a small share of clonotypes was seen in both CD4 and CD8 compartments.

Each CDR3 protein gets one entry after TCRdb re-called the 5' RACE reads with MiXCR. The sample carries around 340,000 distinct CDR3 sequences, 8.7% recorded once. Trimming pared 1 base from V and 8 bases from J, leaving 9 bases between. Germline V CDR1 and CDR2: SGHTA, FQGNSA. This CDR3 has 13 residues. This sequence originates from a man aged 18 to 29 who received the YFV17D yellow fever vaccine. Specimen: PBMCs, collected on the day of the first yellow fever vaccination. The V gene is TRBV7-2, the J gene TRBJ2-1; D perhaps matches TRBD1 (5 bases). DNA for the CDR3: TGTGCCAGCAGCTTAGACCAGGGCGATGAGCAGTTCTTC. This translates into CASSLDQGDEQFF.